This entry describes one TCR beta chain. Its specificity is unknown. Time point reported: cycle 4 day 1 (C4D1), after around six weeks of nivolumab. Each of the patients experienced relapse following autologous stem cell transplantation, and their brentuximab vedotin exposure differed. This sample was taken from a study of PD-1 blockade in classical Hodgkin lymphoma. TCRdb's table, derived via immunoSEQ multiplex PCR, lists solely in-frame clones and lacks some. The sample has almost 95,000 clones, under 85% seen once. Germline V gene data show CDR1 as LNHDA and CDR2 as SQIVND (reference sequence). The CDR3 loop spans 15 amino acids. The ends lost 6 bases at V and 9 bases at J; junction bases unmatched: 16. Notes on the study in general: Those starting nivolumab under 1 year post-ASCT were excluded.

This receptor was taken from a human donor with classical Hodgkin lymphoma. Specimen: peripheral blood mononuclear cells (PBMCs), collected before the fourth cycle of nivolumab. This rearrangement joins TRBV19 to TRBJ2-7; 8 nucleotides align to TRBD1. The CDR3 reads CASSPRGQGALGQYF. CDR3 DNA: TGTGCCAGTAGCCCCAGAGGGCAGGGGGCGCTTGGGCAGTACTTC.